Each of the 29 T cell receptor beta chains below was sequenced from the same sample in a study of vaccination and CD4 T cells after COVID-19. Treatment noted: roughly 10-day PBMC culture with coronavirus spike peptide pools or control peptides (ViraFEST assay). Sequencing of cultured CD4+ T cell DNA used the Oncomine TCR Beta short-read assay. In TCRdb, the PCR reads were re-called with MiXCR into one record per CDR3 protein. The sample has about 15,000 distinct CDR3 sequences; around 50% are singletons. For these TCRs, the target antigens are not known. Sequences were obtained from CD4+ T cells from blood, cultured in vitro. Receptors originate from a human donor who had recovered from COVID-19.

This clonotype was found once. This chain joins TRBV28 and TRBJ1-1, with a weak D call TRBD1 (5 bases). The ends were cut back, 1 base at V and 6 bases at J, with 15 bases in the middle. CDR3 size: 15 residues. CDR1 is MDHEN, CDR2 SYDVKM, per germline. The CDR3 protein is CASSLSPGLMAEAFF. The CDR3, as DNA: TGTGCCAGCAGTTTATCTCCAGGGTTGATGGCTGAAGCTTTCTTT.

The chain is built from TRBV20-1 and TRBJ1-2; the D gene is possibly TRBD1 (5 bases). Trimming stripped 3 bases from V and 0 bases from J, with 8 bases between. Germline V lookup: CDR1 DFQATT, CDR2 SNEGSKA (reference sequence). CDR3 length: 13 amino acids. CDR3 sequence (DNA): TGCAGTGCTAGGGGACCCTCTAACTATGGCTACACCTTC. This sequence encodes CSARGPSNYGYTF.

V gene TRBV5-4 combines with J gene TRBJ2-2, with TRBD1 as a possible D gene (6 bases). Germline lookup yields CDR1 SGHNT and CDR2 YYREEE (reference sequence). CDR3 length: 15 amino acids. Trimming stripped 3 bases from V and 6 bases from J, with 15 bases between. In DNA, the CDR3 is TGTGCCAGCAGCTCCAAACTGCCAGGGGCCGGGGAGCTGTTTTTT. It specifies CASSSKLPGAGELFF.

V is TRBV7-9 and J is TRBJ2-1; D is perhaps TRBD2 (6 bases). V lost 5 bases to trimming and J lost 8 bases, with 16 bases between them. This CDR3 is built from 14 residues. Germline V CDR1 and CDR2: SEHNR, FQNEAQ (reference sequence). DNA of the CDR3: TGTGCCAGCAGCCGAGGCCAGCCGGGGGATGAGCAGTTCTTC. As protein: CASSRGQPGDEQFF. Complete variable domain (other parts from reference TRBV7-9 and TRBJ2-1): DTGVSQNPRHKITKRGQNVTFRCDPISEHNRLYWYRQTLGQGPEFLTYFQNEAQLEKSRLLSDRFSAERPKGSFSTLEIQRTEQGDSAMYLCASSRGQPGDEQFFGPGTRLTVL.

The chain employs TRBV27 and TRBJ1-2, with unresolved D. The length of the CDR3 is 14 residues. The germline V gene encodes CDR1 MNHEY and CDR2 SMNVEV (reference sequence). V was trimmed by 5 bases and J by 6 bases, leaving 16 bases between them. In DNA, the CDR3 is TGTGCCAGCAGTATCGGTATGGGAGTGAATGGCTACACCTTC. Protein: CASSIGMGVNGYTF.

This sequence joins TRBV11-3 and TRBJ2-1; the match to TRBD2 covers 10 bases. Germline V lookup: CDR1 SGHNT, CDR2 YENEEA. This CDR3 has 17 residues. Trimming took 0 bases from V and 6 from J; bases not matched to a gene: 8. The CDR3: CASSLDGLAGGLNEQFF. The CDR3 nucleotides are TGTGCCAGCAGCTTAGATGGATTAGCGGGAGGACTCAATGAGCAGTTCTTC.

The CDR3 DNA sequence: TGTGCCACCAGGGGGGGATCTTTCTCCACAGATACGCAGTATTTT. Protein sequence: CATRGGSFSTDTQYF. This chain uses TRBV5-4 with TRBJ2-3, with D perhaps given as TRBD1 or TRBD2 (7 bases each). V was clipped by 9 bases and J by 2 bases, with 19 bases between them. CDR1 and CDR2 from the germline V gene are SGHNT and YYREEE (reference sequence). This CDR3 is built from 15 residues.

V and J are TRBV7-2 and TRBJ1-3; D unclear. V was cut by 1 base and J by 0 bases, with 7 bases left in between. The germline V gene encodes CDR1 SGHTA and CDR2 FQGNSA. The CDR3 contains 15 residues. CDR3 nucleotide sequence: TGTGCCAGCAGCTTAGTTCCCGGCTCTGGAAACACCATATATTTT. Its protein is CASSLVPGSGNTIYF.

This rearrangement joins TRBV7-2 to TRBJ2-7, with D possibly matching TRBD1 (6 bases). The germline gives CDR1 SGHTA, CDR2 FQGNSA. Trimming removed 4 bases at V and 3 bases at J, with 10 bases between. The CDR3 length is 13 residues. CDR3 residues: CASSWGRGYEQYF. The CDR3 nucleotides are TGTGCCAGCAGCTGGGGGCGTGGCTACGAGCAGTACTTC. Complete variable domain (other parts from reference TRBV7-2 and TRBJ2-7): GAGVSQSPSNKVTEKGKDVELRCDPISGHTALYWYRQSLGQGLEFLIYFQGNSAPDKSGLPSDRFSAERTGGSVSTLTIQRTQQEDSAVYLCASSWGRGYEQYFGPGTRLTVT.

This clonotype came up a few times. V and J are TRBV20-1 and TRBJ1-2, with 9 bases that match TRBD1. The CDR3 extends over 15 amino acids. Losses at the gene ends were 5 bases for V and 8 bases for J; bases not matched to a gene: 15. Germline CDR1 DFQATT, CDR2 SNEGSKA (reference sequence). CDR3 in DNA: TGCAGTGCTGGGGGAGACAGGGGGGCGCCGAGGGGCTACACCTTC. Translating it yields CSAGGDRGAPRGYTF.

This clonotype was counted only a few times. This sequence joins TRBV6-1 and TRBJ1-6; D remains unclear. Germline CDR1 and CDR2: MNHNS and SASEGT. CDR3 length: 15 residues. Trimming cost V 1 base and J 4 bases, with 8 bases left between them. The CDR3 reads CASSEGTHYNSPLHF. CDR3 in DNA: TGTGCCAGCAGTGAAGGAACACATTATAATTCACCCCTCCACTTT.

The sample holds one count of this clonotype. The genes are TRBV28 and TRBJ1-5; TRBD1 aligns across 8 bases. CDR3 length: 16 residues. CDR1 MDHEN and CDR2 SYDVKM come from the germline V gene. V lost 3 bases and J lost 7; bases outside the gene matches: 11. Written as DNA, the CDR3 is TGTGCCAGCAGTTTGTTGGGGGCAGGGGGCGAGCAGCCCCAGCATTTT. The encoded protein is CASSLLGAGGEQPQHF.

CDR3 sequence (DNA): TGTGCCAGCATATCCGGGACAGGGAATTCACCCCTCCACTTT. Translation: CASISGTGNSPLHF. The chain carries TRBV28 and TRBJ1-6; 9 bases fit TRBD1. Germline CDR1 MDHEN, CDR2 SYDVKM. The CDR3 has 14 amino acids. V shed 7 bases and J 7 bases; nucleotides not matched to a gene: 5.

A few counts support this clonotype. The V call is TRBV11-3, the J call TRBJ1-1; unclear D gene. The CDR3 spans 16 residues. CDR1 is SGHNT, CDR2 YENEEA, per germline. V was shortened by 4 bases and J by 0 bases, with 15 bases between the two germline ends. This chain's CDR3 is CASSSLGRTLNTEAFF. In nucleotides, the CDR3 is TGTGCCAGCAGCTCGCTAGGCAGAACCCTGAACACTGAAGCTTTCTTT.

CDR3 sequence reads: CAISGTSGNADTQYF. Written as DNA, the CDR3 is TGTGCCATCAGTGGGACTAGCGGGAATGCAGATACGCAGTATTTT. The rearrangement links TRBV10-3 to TRBJ2-3; 12 nucleotides match TRBD2. The V gene end was trimmed by 4 bases and the J gene end by 4 bases; junction bases not matched to a gene: 3. The germline CDR1 and CDR2 sequences are ENHRY and SYGVKD. This CDR3 is built from 15 residues.

The V gene is TRBV6-2 or TRBV6-3, the J gene TRBJ2-1, with TRBD2 as a possible D gene (6 bases). The CDR3 has 16 residues. Per germline, CDR1 MNHEY and CDR2 SVGEGT. Trimming stripped 7 bases from V and 0 bases from J, with 16 bases between. CDR3 sequence reads: CASTLRSGHSYNEQFF. Written as DNA, the CDR3 is TGTGCCAGCACCCTACGTAGCGGCCACTCCTACAATGAGCAGTTCTTC.

This clonotype was counted once. The rearrangement links TRBV2 to TRBJ1-2; D call uncertain. Trimming removed 6 bases from V and 4 bases from J, with 15 bases in between. The germline V gene encodes CDR1 SNHLY and CDR2 FYNNEI. The CDR3 is 14 residues long. The CDR3 coding sequence is TGTGCCAGCAGGGGCCAGGCAGGCAGCTATGGCTACACCTTC. Amino acid sequence: CASRGQAGSYGYTF.

The chain couples TRBV28 to TRBJ1-1, with TRBD1 matching 8 bases. The CDR3 totals 11 residues. Germline loops: CDR1 MDHEN, CDR2 SYDVKM. V lost 10 bases to trimming and J lost 5 bases; unmatched junction nucleotides: 3. CDR3 sequence: CATRGRTEAFF. The CDR3, as DNA: TGTGCCACCAGGGGGCGGACTGAAGCTTTCTTT.

The genes are TRBV5-5 and TRBJ2-5; 10 nucleotides align to TRBD2. This CDR3 is built from 13 residues. J lost 2 bases, V lost 5 bases, and 0 bases had no gene match. The germline gives CDR1 SGHKS, CDR2 YYEKEE (reference sequence). CDR3 region: CASRLAGQETQYF. DNA of the CDR3: TGTGCCAGCAGACTAGCGGGACAAGAGACCCAGTACTTC.

The chain has TRBV20-1 and TRBJ1-1; D is uncertain. CDR3 length: 13 residues. The V end was cut by 4 bases, the J end by 0 bases, with 9 bases between. Germline V CDR1 and CDR2: DFQATT, SNEGSKA (reference sequence). In DNA form, the CDR3 reads TGCAGTGCTACCAGGTACATGAACACTGAAGCTTTCTTT. Translating it yields CSATRYMNTEAFF.

This chain connects TRBV30 to TRBJ1-5; D ambiguous. This CDR3 has 14 amino acids. Per germline, CDR1 GTSNPN and CDR2 SVGIG (reference sequence). V was shortened by 0 bases and J by 0 bases, with 6 bases between the two germline ends. The CDR3 sequence is CAWSVGLSNQPQHF. CDR3 nucleotide sequence: TGTGCCTGGAGTGTCGGGCTTAGCAATCAGCCCCAGCATTTT.

The chain links TRBV7-6 to TRBJ2-4; 7 bases agree with TRBD1. The J segment lost 1 base and the V segment lost 4 bases, leaving 1 base of the junction unmatched. The germline V gene encodes CDR1 SGHVS and CDR2 FNYEAQ. The CDR3 is made up of 14 amino acids. CDR3 sequence reads: CASSSDRAKNIQYF. In DNA form, the CDR3 reads TGTGCCAGCAGCTCGGACAGGGCCAAAAACATTCAGTACTTC.

The V call is TRBV11-2, the J call TRBJ2-5, with D possibly called TRBD1 or TRBD2 (5 bases each). The germline V gene has CDR1 SGHAT and CDR2 FQNNGV. The CDR3 is 15 amino acids. The ends were cut back, 4 bases at V and 4 bases at J, with 16 bases in the middle. The CDR3 here is CASSSLRGPGETQYF. For the CDR3, the DNA is TGTGCCAGCAGCTCCCTCCGGGGCCCCGGAGAGACCCAGTACTTC.

A few counts support this clonotype. This sequence joins TRBV21-1 and TRBJ1-1; the table's TRBD1 call for D was not verified on the DNA. TRBV21-1 is labeled a pseudogene. This CDR3 is 14 amino acids long. The CDR3 DNA reads TGTGCCAGCAGCATAGGACATCTGAACACTGAAGCTTTCTTT. It yields the protein CASSIGHLNTEAFF.

This chain joins TRBV27 and TRBJ1-1; D gene uncertain. V was pared by 5 bases and J by 0 bases, with 10 bases between. In germline, CDR1 is MNHEY, CDR2 SMNVEV (reference sequence). The CDR3 runs to 14 residues. DNA for the CDR3: TGTGCCAGCAGTGGCGACTCAATGAACACTGAAGCTTTCTTT. Translated, it gives CASSGDSMNTEAFF.

This clonotype has a handful of counts. V and J are TRBV20-1 and TRBJ2-1, with D hard to call. The V gene's germline CDR1 is DFQATT and CDR2 SNEGSKA (reference sequence). V was trimmed by 3 bases and J by 1 base, leaving 10 bases between them. The CDR3 loop spans 14 amino acids. The CDR3 coding sequence is TGCAGTGCTAGCTCACCCACGTCCTACAATGAGCAGTTCTTC. It codes for CSASSPTSYNEQFF.

The rearrangement joins TRBV6-1 to TRBJ1-1, with D possibly matching TRBD1 (5 bases). The CDR3 runs 14 residues. From germline, CDR1 is MNHNS and CDR2 SASEGT. V lost 6 bases, J lost 7 bases, and 18 bases lay in between. In DNA, the CDR3 is TGTGCCAGCAGCCGTGTGGGGAGGACACTTGAAGCTTTCTTT. This translates into CASSRVGRTLEAFF.

Only a few counts were recorded for this clonotype. The chain carries TRBV20-1 and TRBJ2-5, with no clear D. The CDR3 sequence is 13 residues long. The V end was cut by 3 bases, the J end by 2 bases, with 10 bases between. Germline CDR1 DFQATT, CDR2 SNEGSKA (reference sequence). The CDR3 sequence: CSASSYQQETQYF. The CDR3 DNA follows: TGCAGTGCTAGCTCCTACCAGCAAGAGACCCAGTACTTC.

This clonotype was observed once. The chain couples TRBV7-2 to TRBJ2-1; 9 bases agree with TRBD2. After removal of 10 bases from V and 3 bases from J, the junction contained 22 bases not matched to a gene. The V gene's germline CDR1 is SGHTA and CDR2 FQGNSA. This CDR3 has 19 amino acids. CDR3 nucleotide sequence: TGTGCCAACTTCACCCGGGACCAAGAGGCTAGCGGGAACTACAATGAGCAGTTCTTC. This encodes CANFTRDQEASGNYNEQFF.